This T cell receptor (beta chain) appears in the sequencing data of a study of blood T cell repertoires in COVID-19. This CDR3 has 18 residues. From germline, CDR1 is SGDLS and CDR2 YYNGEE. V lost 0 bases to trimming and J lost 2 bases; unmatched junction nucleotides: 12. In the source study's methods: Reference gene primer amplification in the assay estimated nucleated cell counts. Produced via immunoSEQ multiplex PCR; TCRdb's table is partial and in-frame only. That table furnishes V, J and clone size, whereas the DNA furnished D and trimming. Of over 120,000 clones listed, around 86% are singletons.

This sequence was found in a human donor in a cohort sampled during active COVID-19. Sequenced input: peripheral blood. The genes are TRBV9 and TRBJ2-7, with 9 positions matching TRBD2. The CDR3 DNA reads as TGTGCCAGCAGCGTAGGCTCTCATATAGCGGGAGTGGCCTACGAGCAGTACTTC. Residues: CASSVGSHIAGVAYEQYF.